Shown below are 16 T cell receptor beta chains from a single sample sequenced in a study of T cells in Graves' hyperthyroidism and ophthalmopathy. Amplification of TCR beta CDR3 regions used RNA as the template. First-round RT-PCR with HTBI primers amplified the TCR CDR3 region. TCRdb reanalysed the multiplex PCR reads using MiXCR and keeps one entry per CDR3 protein. The table lists about 360,000 distinct CDR3 sequences, less than 15% of them singletons. What was sequenced was blood. The receptor set was obtained from a woman aged 18-35 years with Graves' hyperthyroidism.

The chain carries TRBV28 and TRBJ2-7, with D possibly being TRBD1 or TRBD2 (5 bases each). Germline V gene data show CDR1 as MDHEN and CDR2 as SYDVKM. The V end lost 8 bases, the J end lost 8 bases, and 19 bases lay between the germline ends. The CDR3 has 13 residues. CDR3 region: CASGRDQTVKQYF. The CDR3 DNA follows: TGTGCCAGCGGCCGGGACCAGACTGTGAAGCAGTACTTC. Using reference TRBV28 and TRBJ2-7 for the parts outside the CDR3, the full variable domain is DVKVTQSSRYLVKRTGEKVFLECVQDMDHENMFWYRQDPGLGLRLIYFSYDVKMKEKGDIPEGYSVSREKKERFSLILESASTNQTSMYLCASGRDQTVKQYFGPGTRLTVT.

Ten or more counts support this clonotype. The V call is TRBV6-5, the J call TRBJ2-7; unclear D gene. The germline V and J ends were trimmed by 1 base and 6 bases, with 10 bases remaining between them. CDR1 and CDR2 from the germline V gene are MNHEY and SVGAGI. The CDR3 runs 13 residues. The CDR3 loop is CASSYWYSFEQYF. In nucleotides, the CDR3 is TGTGCCAGCAGTTACTGGTACAGTTTCGAGCAGTACTTC.

The rearrangement joins TRBV6-1 to TRBJ1-4; 10 bases fit TRBD1. CDR1 MNHNS and CDR2 SASEGT come from the germline V gene. This CDR3 has 14 amino acids. V shed 8 bases, J shed 8 bases, and the junction held 8 bases outside the gene matches. CDR3 protein: CASRSGTGVEKLFF. In DNA form, the CDR3 reads TGTGCCAGCCGATCCGGGACAGGGGTCGAAAAACTGTTTTTT.

The rearrangement joins TRBV7-2 to TRBJ1-5; TRBD1 matches 7 bases. CDR3 size: 15 residues. V was clipped by 1 base and J by 6 bases; unmatched bases: 6. Germline lookup yields CDR1 SGHTA and CDR2 FQGNSA. The CDR3 is CASSLGLSGGQPQHF. CDR3 in DNA: TGTGCCAGCAGCTTAGGTCTTTCAGGGGGTCAGCCCCAGCATTTT.

This clonotype was recorded at least ten times. CDR3 sequence: CSATVQEGNQPQHF. For the CDR3, the DNA is TGCAGTGCTACCGTCCAAGAGGGCAATCAGCCCCAGCATTTT. The chain employs TRBV20-1 and TRBJ1-5, with D unclear. The CDR3 length is 14 residues. The germline V gene encodes CDR1 DFQATT and CDR2 SNEGSKA (reference sequence). Between the trimmed V and J ends, which lost 4 bases and 2 bases, there was a span of 12 bases.

On this clonotype: The germline gene is not matched at one end of the junction; a read error may be the cause. This chain connects TRBV4-1 to TRBJ2-7, with 7 positions matching TRBD1. The CDR3 extends over 15 amino acids. The V gene's germline CDR1 is MGHRA and CDR2 YSYEKL. The CDR3 DNA sequence: TGCACCAGCAGCCAGTTGACAGGGCAAGGCTACGAGCAGTACTTC. Its translation is CTSSQLTGQGYEQYF.

This clonotype was counted ten times or more. This chain connects TRBV7-2 to TRBJ2-5; TRBD2 matches 7 bases. The V gene end was trimmed by 3 bases and the J gene end by 1 base; junction bases not matched to a gene: 5. This CDR3 contains 15 residues. Per germline, CDR1 SGHTA and CDR2 FQGNSA. CDR3: CASSFGGGAQETQYF. DNA of the CDR3: TGTGCCAGCAGCTTCGGCGGGGGAGCCCAAGAGACCCAGTACTTC.

In its sample, this clonotype was seen many times. V usage is TRBV12-3 or TRBV12-4 and J usage is TRBJ2-5, with D hard to call. This CDR3 is built from 14 residues. V lost 6 bases, J lost 3 bases, and 14 bases lay in between. For the CDR3, the DNA is TGTGCCAGCAGCGACCCGTGGAGAGAAGAGACCCAGTACTTC. This codes for CASSDPWREETQYF.

In this sample, this clonotype turned up many times. The chain joins TRBV6-2 or TRBV6-3 to TRBJ2-1; 7 nucleotides line up with TRBD2. From germline, CDR1 is MNHEY and CDR2 SVGEGT. J gave up 6 bases and V 10 bases, and 12 bases lay outside the gene matches. The CDR3 totals 14 residues. Here the CDR3 DNA reads TGTGCCACTCATGGGGACTACCAGCTCAATGAGCAGTTCTTC. It yields the protein CATHGDYQLNEQFF.

This clonotype showed up many times. The V call is TRBV28, the J call TRBJ1-6; 9 positions match TRBD1. V shed 7 bases and J 10 bases; nucleotides not matched to a gene: 11. The CDR3 is made up of 15 amino acids. In germline, CDR1 is MDHEN, CDR2 SYDVKM. The chain's CDR3 is CASTSSGTGNSPLHF. In DNA, the CDR3 is TGTGCCAGCACCTCCTCCGGGACAGGGAACTCACCCCTCCACTTT. Variable domain in full (rest from reference TRBV28 and TRBJ1-6): DVKVTQSSRYLVKRTGEKVFLECVQDMDHENMFWYRQDPGLGLRLIYFSYDVKMKEKGDIPEGYSVSREKKERFSLILESASTNQTSMYLCASTSSGTGNSPLHFGNGTRLTVT.

This CDR3 reads CASSLRGRIQFF. CDR3 bases: TGTGCCAGCAGTTTAAGGGGACGTATACAGTTCTTC. The chain is built from TRBV28 and TRBJ2-1; D is possibly TRBD1 or TRBD2 (5 bases each). Germline CDR1 and CDR2: MDHEN and SYDVKM. CDR3 size: 12 residues. V was clipped by 2 bases and J by 13 bases, with 12 bases between them.

This clonotype was recorded many times. This sequence joins TRBV7-2 and TRBJ2-3, with 12 bases matching TRBD1. V lost 1 base, J lost 2 bases, and 1 base stayed unmatched. This CDR3 is 16 amino acids long. Germline values: CDR1 SGHTA, CDR2 FQGNSA. CDR3 protein: CASSLVGQGATDTQYF. CDR3 DNA: TGTGCCAGCAGCTTAGTGGGACAGGGGGCCACAGATACGCAGTATTTT.

The J gene is TRBJ2-7, the V gene TRBV19; D is possibly TRBD1 (5 bases). Trimming shortened V by 4 bases and J by 3 bases, and 10 bases separated the two germline ends. Germline V gives CDR1 LNHDA, CDR2 SQIVND (reference sequence). The length of the CDR3 is 13 residues. Written as DNA, the CDR3 is TGTGCCAGTAGTACAGGGTCCGACTACGAGCAGTACTTC. Amino acids: CASSTGSDYEQYF.

On this clonotype itself: A clone one base away is much larger, so this may be a read error. This chain connects TRBV3-1 to TRBJ2-7; possibly TRBD1 for D (7 bases). The CDR3 sequence is 13 residues long. The ends were cut back, 4 bases at V and 9 bases at J, with 16 bases in the middle. Germline values: CDR1 LGHDT, CDR2 YNNKEL (reference sequence). Written as DNA, the CDR3 is TGTGCCAGCAGCCGTGGCCAGGGGGGCGGGCAGTACTTC. It yields the protein CASSRGQGGGQYF.

This clonotype was seen many times. The rearrangement uses TRBV20-1 and TRBJ2-2; TRBD2 agrees at 9 bases. This CDR3 spans 14 amino acids. The germline V gene has CDR1 DFQATT and CDR2 SNEGSKA (reference sequence). V dropped 3 bases and J dropped 5; count of bases not matched to a gene: 4. This CDR3 reads CSARMAGGTGELFF. The CDR3 DNA reads as TGCAGTGCTAGGATGGCGGGGGGGACCGGGGAGCTGTTTTTT.

This clonotype has at least ten counts. This rearrangement joins TRBV3-1 to TRBJ1-5; perhaps TRBD1 as D (6 bases). This CDR3 spans 15 amino acids. V lost 1 base and J 6 bases, leaving 13 bases between the germline ends. CDR1 is LGHDT and CDR2 is YNNKEL in the germline V gene (reference sequence). The CDR3 protein is CASSQGQGRGQPQHF. The CDR3 nucleotides read TGTGCCAGCAGCCAAGGGCAGGGGAGGGGTCAGCCCCAGCATTTT.